Sequencing of this TCR beta chain was carried out in a study of CD8 T cells in Susac syndrome. Trimming stripped 0 bases from V and 4 bases from J, with 9 bases between. The CDR3 has 13 amino acids. Germline CDR1 is DFQATT and CDR2 is SNEGSKA (reference sequence). Reverse transcription used about 0.5 to 1 ug RNA and random hexamers. Across 54 Vbeta and 13 Jbeta, TCR beta CDR3 was amplified with immunoSEQ multiplex PCR. TCRdb ran MiXCR on the immunoSEQ multiplex PCR reads and lists one entry per CDR3 protein. The sample holds some 100,000 distinct CDR3 sequences, 80% to 95% seen once. This clonotype was seen more than once but under ten times. Sequencing of TCR beta was performed on blood CD8+ T cells and on blood CD4+ T cells. TEMRA cells were FACS-enriched, with CD8+ and CD4+ T cells isolated negatively.

Material for sequencing was CD4+ T cells from PBMCs. The sequence came from a human donor in good health. The chain couples TRBV20-1 to TRBJ1-2; D possibly corresponds to TRBD1 (5 bases). The CDR3 loop reads CSARDGAAYGYTF. The CDR3 bases are TGCAGTGCTAGAGATGGGGCAGCCTATGGCTACACCTTC.